Below, 25 T cell receptor beta chains from the same sample are listed, as sequenced in a study of cytomegalovirus exposure and HLA in healthy donors. It was with 60 Vbeta and 13 Jbeta primers that the PCR ran. The protocol was immunoSEQ multiplex PCR, while the TCRdb copy is restricted to in-frame clones and leaves out a portion. The repertoire holds some 150,000 clones, with 65% to 75% as singletons. Sequencing was carried out using PBMCs. These TCRs come from a man aged 55 to 70 in good health and CMV-seronegative.

The chain has TRBV29-1 and TRBJ2-5, with 9 positions matching TRBD2. From germline, CDR1 is SQVTM and CDR2 ANQGSEA. The CDR3 extends over 13 amino acids. V was clipped by 6 bases and J by 4 bases; unmatched bases: 6. CDR3 coding DNA: TGCAGCGTCTGGGTAGCGGGAGTAGAGACCCAGTACTTC. Protein product: CSVWVAGVETQYF.

The CDR3 sequence: CASKGGDPNLPLHF. CDR3 bases: TGTGCCAGCAAGGGAGGGGACCCTAACCTCCCCCTCCACTTT. The rearrangement links TRBV28 to TRBJ1-6, with D tentatively TRBD1 (5 bases). This CDR3 comprises 14 residues. V lost 7 bases to trimming and J lost 13 bases, with 20 bases between them. Germline CDR1 MDHEN, CDR2 SYDVKM.

This chain connects TRBV27 to TRBJ2-2, with 9 bases fitting TRBD2. CDR3 length: 18 amino acids. The J segment lost 2 bases and the V segment lost 5 bases, leaving 12 bases of the junction unmatched. Germline CDR1 and CDR2: MNHEY and SMNVEV (reference sequence). The DNA of the CDR3 is TGTGCCAGCAGTAATTGGGCGGGAGGGTCACCAAACACCGGGGAGCTGTTTTTT. It encodes CASSNWAGGSPNTGELFF.

The J gene is TRBJ1-1, the V gene TRBV18; D is perhaps TRBD1 (5 bases). Per germline, CDR1 KGHSH and CDR2 LQKENI. Trimming took off 2 bases at V and 1 base at J, with 14 bases between the two ends. This CDR3 has 16 amino acids. The CDR3 region has the DNA TGTGCCAGCTCACCAGAGTTTGCAGGGCGGAACACTGAAGCTTTCTTT. Protein: CASSPEFAGRNTEAFF.

The V and J genes are TRBV9 and TRBJ1-2; D gene uncertain. The ends were cut back, 1 base at V and 4 bases at J, with 14 bases in the middle. This CDR3 contains 15 residues. CDR1 and CDR2 (germline): SGDLS, YYNGEE. The CDR3 here is CASSVTPGSSYGYTF. The DNA for the CDR3 is TGTGCCAGCAGCGTAACCCCGGGTTCGTCCTATGGCTACACCTTC.

The chain is built from TRBV27 and TRBJ2-3; D remains unclear. The CDR3 covers 14 residues. Looked up from germline, CDR1 is MNHEY and CDR2 is SMNVEV (reference sequence). V shed 5 bases and J shed 2 bases, with 11 bases lying between them. The CDR3 sequence is CASSGGFFTDTQYF. The CDR3 nucleotides are TGTGCCAGCAGTGGCGGTTTTTTCACAGATACGCAGTATTTT.

The chain has TRBV29-1 and TRBJ2-2, with D perhaps matching TRBD2 (5 bases). V was trimmed by 7 bases and J by 1 base, leaving 19 bases between them. The CDR3 runs to 16 residues. Germline V gives CDR1 SQVTM, CDR2 ANQGSEA. This CDR3 reads CSGWVGRGLNTGELFF. CDR3 nucleotide sequence: TGCAGCGGGTGGGTCGGGCGCGGGCTGAACACCGGGGAGCTGTTTTTT.

This chain joins TRBV27 and TRBJ2-7; 7 nucleotides agree with TRBD2. The CDR3 covers 16 residues. The junction had 9 bases not matched to a gene; V was cut back by 0 bases and J by 4 bases. Germline lookup yields CDR1 MNHEY and CDR2 SMNVEV (reference sequence). The CDR3 sequence: CASSLSGLTSNYEQYF. In DNA, the CDR3 is TGTGCCAGCAGTTTATCGGGACTAACGTCTAATTACGAGCAGTACTTC.

The chain combines TRBV6-5 with TRBJ1-1, with D perhaps matching TRBD1 (5 bases). The CDR3 is 11 residues long. The V end was cut by 6 bases, the J end by 9 bases, with 11 bases between. Germline assignment: CDR1 MNHEY and CDR2 SVGAGI. This chain's CDR3 is CASRFDSQAFF. The CDR3 nucleotides are TGTGCCAGCAGATTTGACAGCCAAGCTTTCTTT.

The chain joins TRBV28 to TRBJ1-6; D gene uncertain. V dropped 5 bases and J dropped 4 bases, with 18 bases sitting between them. This CDR3 has 17 amino acids. CDR1 MDHEN and CDR2 SYDVKM come from the germline V gene. Here the CDR3 DNA reads TGTGCCAGCAGTCCCCCCGCGGGGTCCGCTTATAATTCACCCCTCCACTTT. Encoded protein: CASSPPAGSAYNSPLHF.

The genes are TRBV6-5 and TRBJ2-1; 11 bases are shared with TRBD2. V trimming: 2 bases; J trimming: 7 bases; junction bases outside the gene matches: 4. This CDR3 has 15 residues. Germline V gene lookup returns CDR1 MNHEY and CDR2 SVGAGI. CDR3 nucleotides: TGTGCCAGCAGTTACACAACTAGCGGGAGTAATGAGCAGTTCTTC. It yields the protein CASSYTTSGSNEQFF.

The CDR3 here is CASSYEGSDTEAFF. CDR3 in DNA: TGTGCCAGCAGTTACGAGGGATCCGACACTGAAGCTTTCTTT. The gene calls are TRBV6-5 and TRBJ1-1; D is undetermined. Germline values: CDR1 MNHEY, CDR2 SVGAGI. This CDR3 spans 14 amino acids. V was trimmed by 2 bases and J by 3 bases, leaving 10 bases between them.

This clone was detected once. This chain links TRBV29-1 with TRBJ2-7; D is ambiguous. In germline, CDR1 is SQVTM, CDR2 ANQGSEA. There are 12 residues in the CDR3. V was trimmed by 4 bases and J by 5 bases, leaving 12 bases between them. The CDR3 DNA sequence: TGCAGCGTTGCGTTGGTACAACACGAGCAGTACTTC. Translated: CSVALVQHEQYF.

The rearrangement links TRBV6-5 to TRBJ2-7; possible D gene TRBD2, 5 bases. Trimming left V 5 bases short and J 5 bases short, with 16 bases between. Germline assignment: CDR1 MNHEY and CDR2 SVGAGI. This CDR3 spans 14 amino acids. CDR3: CASSRGILVDEQYF. Written as DNA, the CDR3 is TGTGCCAGCAGTCGAGGGATTCTTGTCGACGAGCAGTACTTC.

The rearrangement uses TRBV30 and TRBJ1-2; 10 bases fit TRBD1. The germline gives CDR1 GTSNPN, CDR2 SVGIG (reference sequence). The CDR3 is 20 residues long. V lost 0 bases, J lost 4 bases, and 20 bases stayed unmatched. The CDR3 reads CAWSVPHDHGTGDRGYGYTF. In DNA form, the CDR3 reads TGTGCCTGGAGTGTACCCCACGATCACGGGACAGGGGACCGCGGCTATGGCTACACCTTC.

V usage is TRBV29-1 and J usage is TRBJ2-5, with 7 bases identical to TRBD1. Looked up from germline, CDR1 is SQVTM and CDR2 is ANQGSEA. J lost 7 bases, V lost 7 bases, and 21 bases had no gene match. The length of the CDR3 is 16 residues. The CDR3 reads CSAPWGQQGVSGTQYF. The CDR3 nucleotides are TGCAGCGCCCCCTGGGGACAGCAGGGAGTGTCTGGGACCCAGTACTTC.

The chain combines TRBV30 with TRBJ1-1; D is unclear. Per germline, CDR1 GTSNPN and CDR2 SVGIG (reference sequence). There are 13 residues in the CDR3. Trimming took off 0 bases at V and 1 base at J, with 6 bases between the two ends. DNA of the CDR3: TGTGCCTGGAGTGTAGTCAGGAACACTGAAGCTTTCTTT. It yields the protein CAWSVVRNTEAFF.

This chain connects TRBV4-2 to TRBJ1-2; 7 nucleotides line up with TRBD1. The CDR3 has 16 amino acids. Trimming cost V 3 bases and J 4 bases; bases outside gene matches: 11. CDR1 LGHNA and CDR2 YNFKEQ come from the germline V gene. CDR3 region: CASSQDTGEGSYGYTF. The CDR3, as DNA: TGTGCCAGCAGCCAGGACACAGGGGAAGGAAGCTATGGCTACACCTTC.

The rearrangement joins TRBV7-9 to TRBJ2-5, with 7 positions matching TRBD1. CDR3 length: 16 residues. Trimming at V came to 2 bases and at J to 1 base, leaving 7 bases not matched to a gene. Germline assignment: CDR1 SEHNR and CDR2 FQNEAQ (reference sequence). The CDR3 DNA sequence: TGTGCCAGCAGCTTACACAGGGGTGGGGGCCAAGAGACCCAGTACTTC. This gives the protein CASSLHRGGGQETQYF.

V usage is TRBV7-2 and J usage is TRBJ1-5, with D maybe TRBD1 (6 bases). Looked up from germline, CDR1 is SGHTA and CDR2 is FQGNSA. Trimming took 4 bases from V and 3 from J, leaving 13 bases between them. The CDR3 has 15 amino acids. In nucleotides, the CDR3 is TGTGCCAGCAGCTCTCAGACAGGATTCAATCAGCCCCAGCATTTT. Protein product: CASSSQTGFNQPQHF.

The chain joins TRBV28 to TRBJ2-3, with D perhaps TRBD2 (6 bases). Germline V gene data show CDR1 as MDHEN and CDR2 as SYDVKM. Between the trimmed V and J ends, which lost 1 base and 1 base, there was a span of 9 bases. The CDR3 covers 15 residues. DNA of the CDR3: TGTGCCAGCAGTTTATTGGGCGGGGGCACAGATACGCAGTATTTT. Amino acid sequence: CASSLLGGGTDTQYF.

The chain recombines TRBV27 with TRBJ1-4, with a weak D call TRBD1 (6 bases). Germline V gene sequence: CDR1 MNHEY, CDR2 SMNVEV (reference sequence). The length of the CDR3 is 11 residues. V gave up 5 bases and J gave up 16 bases, with 14 bases separating them. The CDR3 region is CASSGEEGEFF. For the CDR3, the DNA is TGTGCCAGCAGTGGGGAAGAGGGGGAGTTTTTT.

V and J are TRBV19 and TRBJ2-7, with TRBD1 matching over 9 bases. The CDR3 length is 15 residues. The germline CDR1 and CDR2 sequences are LNHDA and SQIVND (reference sequence). The ends lost 5 bases at V and 1 base at J; junction bases unmatched: 6. CDR3 sequence reads: CASSARTGVSYEQYF. DNA for the CDR3: TGTGCCAGTAGTGCCAGGACAGGGGTTTCCTACGAGCAGTACTTC.

This clone was observed a few times. CDR3 amino acids: CASSQGLGERESSYEQYF. CDR3 in DNA: TGTGCCAGCAGCCAAGGTCTAGGGGAGCGGGAGTCCTCCTACGAGCAGTACTTC. V usage is TRBV4-2 and J usage is TRBJ2-7; 8 nucleotides agree with TRBD2. The V and J ends lost 1 base and 0 bases, in that order; junction bases with no gene match: 11. CDR3 length equals 18 residues. CDR1 is LGHNA and CDR2 is YNFKEQ in the germline V gene.

Turning to this clone: This same CDR3 is encoded by further DNA sequences in the sample. This chain connects TRBV2 to TRBJ2-7; D gene ambiguous. CDR3 length equals 11 residues. The germline gives CDR1 SNHLY, CDR2 FYNNEI. Trimming removed 6 bases from V and 2 bases from J, with 5 bases in between. The CDR3 region is CASSPAYEQYF. CDR3 bases: TGTGCCAGCAGCCCCGCCTACGAGCAGTACTTC.